This T cell receptor beta chain was sequenced in a study of T cell responses to AZD1222 COVID-19 vaccine. Across the study: Analyses pooled second doses at about 4 or about 12 weeks. The study's findings and limits: Donors, mostly white British, included more females; clonal diversity was possibly underestimated. Spike-wide vaccine-associated CD4 TCRs dominated at 160-218 and 743-854. After the peak T cell response, and only then, were repertoires sampled.

The V gene's germline CDR1 is LNHDA and CDR2 SQIVND (reference sequence). With V trimmed by 1 base and J by 4 bases, 0 bases remained unmatched. This CDR3 region has 14 residues. Notes on this clone: The antigen remains unidentified.

Produced via immunoSEQ multiplex PCR; TCRdb's table is partial and in-frame only. The sample records around 95,000 clones, roughly 88% being singletons. The starting material was peripheral blood, obtained on day 0 of AZD1222 vaccination. V usage is TRBV19 and J usage is TRBJ2-7; 11 bases are shared with TRBD2. This TCR was sampled from an adult in good health. The CDR3 sequence: CASSIASGRYEQYF. The CDR3 coding sequence is TGTGCCAGTAGTATAGCTAGCGGGAGGTACGAGCAGTACTTC.